This TCR beta chain was captured by sequencing in a study of graft-versus-host responses after intestinal transplantation. Study-wide results and limits: Declines in HvG clones occurring early post-transplant were associated with peak circulating GvH clone levels. The marrow of recipients harbored GvH clones, and ileum or blood showed some of them first. Where graft-donor T cell macrochimerism was present, patients had high graft-versus-host to host-versus-graft clonal ratios in allografts.

CDR1 and CDR2 from the germline V gene are SGHAT and FQNNGV. The CDR3 loop spans 14 amino acids. Between the trimmed V and J ends, which lost 1 base and 1 base, there was a span of 8 bases. On this clone itself: The antigen is not known.

Clones were sequenced by immunoSEQ multiplex PCR, and TCRdb holds only the in-frame ones, with some missing. The sample carries some 40,000 clones, 85% to 95% recorded once. This TCR was sampled from a human donor who was the organ donor for an intestinal transplant. The chain is built from TRBV11-2 and TRBJ2-7; D gene ambiguous. This specimen was unstimulated CD8+ T cells sorted from spleen or lymph node cells, taken before transplant. The DNA for the CDR3 is TGTGCCAGCAGCTTAGCTAGAGTATCCTACGAGCAGTACTTC. It specifies CASSLARVSYEQYF. The full variable domain, rest sourced from reference TRBV11-2 and TRBJ2-7, is EAGVAQSPRYKIIEKRQSVAFWCNPISGHATLYWYQQILGQGPKLLIQFQNNGVVDDSQLPKDRFSAERLKGVDSTLKIQPAKLEDSAVYLCASSLARVSYEQYFGPGTRLTVT.